This entry lists 32 T cell receptor beta chains sequenced from one sample in a study of T-cell reconstitution after alpha-beta-depleted transplantation in children. Unique molecular identifiers were incorporated into the prepared TCRbeta library. TCRdb re-called the PCR reads through MiXCR, storing one row per CDR3 protein. The repertoire consists of about 440,000 distinct CDR3 sequences, with around two fifths occurring once and the leading ten covering around 29%. Sequencing used PBMCs, obtained before TCRalphabeta/CD19-depleted stem cell transplant. These receptors all come from a girl aged 2 to 9 with aplastic anemia, due to receive a stem cell transplant.

The V and J genes are TRBV21-1 and TRBJ2-4; TRBD1 is taken as the D call from the table, unchecked against the DNA. TRBV21-1 is classified as a pseudogene. This CDR3 is built from 17 residues. The CDR3 loop is CASSKWGTDLAKNIQYF. DNA for the CDR3: TGTGCCAGCAGCAAATGGGGGACAGACCTAGCCAAAAACATTCAGTACTTC.

This clonotype was counted many times. The DNA of the CDR3 is TGCGCCAGCAGCTTGAGGGCAGGGGAAATCCGCGAGCAGTACTTC. Its protein is CASSLRAGEIREQYF. The V call is TRBV5-1, the J call TRBJ2-7, with D maybe TRBD1 (6 bases). There are 15 residues in the CDR3. Germline CDR1 SGHRS, CDR2 YFSETQ. Trimming stripped 1 base from V and 6 bases from J, with 17 bases between. Supplemented by reference TRBV5-1 and TRBJ2-7, the full variable domain reads KAGVTQTPRYLIKTRGQQVTLSCSPISGHRSVSWYQQTPGQGLQFLFEYFSETQRNKGNFPGRFSGRQFSNSRSEMNVSTLELGDSALYLCASSLRAGEIREQYFGPGTRLTVT.

The rearrangement links TRBV5-1 to TRBJ2-7; D gene uncertain. The CDR3 loop spans 14 amino acids. Germline loops: CDR1 SGHRS, CDR2 YFSETQ. The germline V and J ends were trimmed by 4 bases and 5 bases, with 16 bases remaining between them. The CDR3 reads CASSLGVKADEQYF. The CDR3 region has the DNA TGCGCCAGCAGCCTGGGCGTGAAGGCCGACGAGCAGTACTTC.

This clonotype was seen a handful of times. The chain combines TRBV28 with TRBJ2-7; TRBD1 is a possible D gene (5 bases). Trimming stripped 3 bases from V and 3 bases from J, with 15 bases between. Germline V gene lookup returns CDR1 MDHEN and CDR2 SYDVKM. This CDR3 spans 15 amino acids. The CDR3 nucleotides are TGTGCCAGCAGTTTGCAGGGTCTCGGTGACTACGAGCAGTACTTC. Protein sequence: CASSLQGLGDYEQYF.

This clonotype was counted ten times or more. This chain links TRBV5-1 with TRBJ2-2, with TRBD1 matching 7 bases. CDR1 and CDR2 (germline): SGHRS, YFSETQ. The CDR3 length is 14 residues. J lost 4 bases, V lost 7 bases, and 7 bases had no gene match. The CDR3 here is CASLTGRGTGELFF. The CDR3, as DNA: TGCGCCAGCTTGACAGGGCGTGGCACCGGGGAGCTGTTTTTT.

The chain links TRBV28 to TRBJ2-3, with TRBD2 identical over 7 bases. The CDR3 extends over 15 amino acids. Germline loops: CDR1 MDHEN, CDR2 SYDVKM. V dropped 4 bases and J dropped 15; count of bases not matched to a gene: 19. CDR3 loop: CASSSIGLGTDTHYF. The CDR3 DNA reads as TGTGCCAGCAGTTCGATCGGACTAGGCACAGATACACACTATTTT. The whole variable domain, remainder taken from reference TRBV28 and TRBJ2-3, is DVKVTQSSRYLVKRTGEKVFLECVQDMDHENMFWYRQDPGLGLRLIYFSYDVKMKEKGDIPEGYSVSREKKERFSLILESASTNQTSMYLCASSSIGLGTDTHYFGPGTRLTVL.

V and J are TRBV7-2 and TRBJ1-5; the match to TRBD1 covers 7 bases. The CDR3 covers 14 residues. The germline V gene encodes CDR1 SGHTA and CDR2 FQGNSA. The J segment lost 3 bases and the V segment lost 6 bases, leaving 5 bases of the junction unmatched. Here the CDR3 DNA reads TGTGCCAGCAGTTATACAGGGGTCAATCAGCCCCAGCATTTT. Translated: CASSYTGVNQPQHF.

The chain is built from TRBV5-1 and TRBJ1-2; 7 bases map to TRBD1. Germline CDR1 and CDR2: SGHRS and YFSETQ. The CDR3 is 14 residues long. V trimming: 4 bases; J trimming: 4 bases; junction bases outside the gene matches: 7. The CDR3 sequence: CASSATGAVYGYTF. The CDR3 DNA follows: TGCGCCAGCAGCGCAACAGGGGCGGTCTATGGCTACACCTTC.

This clonotype came up many times. The chain joins TRBV12-3 or TRBV12-4 to TRBJ2-6; perhaps TRBD1 as D (5 bases). V was pared by 3 bases and J by 4 bases, with 10 bases between. The CDR3 is made up of 15 amino acids. The CDR3: CASSFRVSGANVLTF. Here the CDR3 DNA reads TGTGCCAGCAGTTTCAGGGTATCCGGGGCCAACGTCCTGACTTTC.

This clonotype was observed a few times. This chain connects TRBV4-1 to TRBJ2-2, with D tentatively TRBD1 (5 bases). The germline CDR1 and CDR2 sequences are MGHRA and YSYEKL. CDR3 size: 16 residues. Trimming removed 1 base from V and 0 bases from J, with 9 bases in between. The CDR3 DNA reads as TGCGCCAGCAGCCAAGTGGCCAGGGCGAACACCGGGGAGCTGTTTTTT. Protein: CASSQVARANTGELFF.

Turning to this clonotype: One end of the junction is discordant with germline, which a read error may explain. The chain links TRBV3-1 to TRBJ2-3; 10 bases are shared with TRBD2. The germline V gene encodes CDR1 LGHDT and CDR2 YNNKEL (reference sequence). The CDR3 loop spans 17 amino acids. The DNA of the CDR3 is TGTGCCAGCTGCCAAACATGGGGGACTAGCGGCACAGATACGCAGTATTTT. It encodes CASCQTWGTSGTDTQYF.

This clonotype was found many times. The chain recombines TRBV5-1 with TRBJ1-5; D not resolved. CDR1 is SGHRS and CDR2 is YFSETQ in the germline V gene. V lost 0 bases and J lost 5, with 6 bases in between. CDR3 length equals 13 residues. The CDR3 DNA reads TGCGCCAGCAGCTTGGGTGTCGATCAGCCCCAGCATTTT. Translating gives CASSLGVDQPQHF.

A remark on this clonotype: A read error is possible here, since a much larger clone lies one base away. This sequence joins TRBV6-1 and TRBJ2-7, with D unclear. Germline CDR1 and CDR2: MNHNS and SASEGT. This CDR3 has 14 residues. Trimming shortened V by 6 bases and J by 2 bases, and 14 bases separated the two germline ends. The CDR3 bases are TGTGCCAGCAGACCCCCCGGACCCCCCTACGAGCAGTACTTC. Translated: CASRPPGPPYEQYF.

The chain combines TRBV28 with TRBJ2-7; TRBD2 might be the D (6 bases). Trimming removed 7 bases at V and 2 bases at J, with 18 bases between. In germline, CDR1 is MDHEN, CDR2 SYDVKM. There are 15 residues in the CDR3. In DNA form, the CDR3 reads TGTGCCAGCAATACACCCCGCGGGACGACCTACGAGCAGTACTTC. It is translated as CASNTPRGTTYEQYF.

CDR3 nucleotide sequence: TGTGCCAGCCGGGGGACAGGGGGCACCGGGGAGCTGTTTTTT. This gives the protein CASRGTGGTGELFF. V and J are TRBV6-4 and TRBJ2-2, with 11 bases matching TRBD1. Unmatched junction bases numbered 3, after V lost 8 bases and J lost 4 bases. The CDR3 has 14 residues. Germline V lookup: CDR1 MRHNA, CDR2 SNTAGT.

This clonotype came up a few times. This sequence may be a read error, since a much larger clone differs from it by one base. The chain is built from TRBV20-1 and TRBJ2-1; maybe TRBD1 (6 bases). Germline assignment: CDR1 DFQATT and CDR2 SNEGSKA (reference sequence). Trimming took 5 bases from V and 1 from J, leaving 6 bases between them. The CDR3 sequence is 12 residues long. Here the CDR3 reads CSADRSYNEQFF. CDR3 in DNA: TGCAGTGCTGACAGGTCCTACAATGAGCAGTTCTTC.

This sequence joins TRBV29-1 and TRBJ1-1; tentatively, D is TRBD1 (5 bases). V lost 7 bases to trimming and J lost 5 bases, with 20 bases between them. This CDR3 contains 14 residues. CDR1 is SQVTM and CDR2 is ANQGSEA in the germline V gene. Written as DNA, the CDR3 is TGCAGCGCCGGGGCCCGAGCCCCGAGGACTGAAGCTTTCTTT. Translating it yields CSAGARAPRTEAFF.

This clonotype occurred a few times. The chain joins TRBV9 to TRBJ2-2; a weak D match, TRBD1 (5 bases). The CDR3 runs 17 residues. In germline, CDR1 is SGDLS, CDR2 YYNGEE. Between the trimmed V and J ends, which lost 4 bases and 0 bases, there was a span of 16 bases. The CDR3 here is CASSITPATANTGELFF. The CDR3 nucleotides are TGTGCCAGCAGCATTACACCCGCGACAGCGAACACCGGGGAGCTGTTTTTT.

The chain uses TRBV7-2 and TRBJ2-5; possibly TRBD2 for D (6 bases). Germline V gene sequence: CDR1 SGHTA, CDR2 FQGNSA. This CDR3 comprises 14 residues. Trimming took 1 base from V and 5 from J, leaving 11 bases between them. CDR3 nucleotides: TGTGCCAGCAGCTTAGGTTCGGGGGAGGAGACCCAGTACTTC. Its translation is CASSLGSGEETQYF.

The genes are TRBV7-9 and TRBJ2-5, with D perhaps matching TRBD2 (5 bases). V was shortened by 1 base and J by 5 bases, with 11 bases between the two germline ends. The CDR3 totals 14 residues. The germline V gene has CDR1 SEHNR and CDR2 FQNEAQ (reference sequence). Here the CDR3 reads CASSLGRYGETQYF. CDR3 sequence (DNA): TGTGCCAGCAGCTTAGGGAGGTACGGGGAGACCCAGTACTTC.

This clonotype was seen a few times. The V and J genes are TRBV12-3 or TRBV12-4 and TRBJ2-5; 7 bases are shared with TRBD1. This CDR3 comprises 13 residues. Trimming removed 7 bases from V and 5 bases from J; junction bases left unmatched: 7. CDR3 sequence reads: CASTKTGMETQYF. The CDR3 nucleotides read TGTGCCAGCACCAAGACAGGGATGGAGACCCAGTACTTC.

The rearrangement uses TRBV28 and TRBJ1-5; 7 bases fit TRBD1. This CDR3 has 17 amino acids. V trimming: 5 bases; J trimming: 2 bases; junction bases outside the gene matches: 12. In germline, CDR1 is MDHEN, CDR2 SYDVKM. The CDR3 sequence is CASSGTIGGERNQPQHF. DNA of the CDR3: TGTGCCAGCAGTGGGACGATAGGGGGCGAGCGCAATCAGCCCCAGCATTTT. Drawing the rest from reference TRBV28 and TRBJ1-5, the complete variable domain is DVKVTQSSRYLVKRTGEKVFLECVQDMDHENMFWYRQDPGLGLRLIYFSYDVKMKEKGDIPEGYSVSREKKERFSLILESASTNQTSMYLCASSGTIGGERNQPQHFGDGTRLSIL.

This clonotype was seen more than once but under ten times. The chain uses TRBV29-1 and TRBJ2-3, with 12 bases matching TRBD2. CDR1 SQVTM and CDR2 ANQGSEA come from the germline V gene. The J segment lost 0 bases and the V segment lost 0 bases, leaving 4 bases of the junction unmatched. This CDR3 is built from 17 residues. The CDR3 spells CSVEDGGTSGSTDTQYF. CDR3 nucleotides: TGCAGCGTTGAAGACGGCGGGACTAGCGGGAGCACAGATACGCAGTATTTT.

The rearrangement uses TRBV7-9 and TRBJ2-3; 11 positions match TRBD2. Germline-derived CDR1 and CDR2 are SEHNR and FQNEAQ (reference sequence). The CDR3 is 17 residues long. Trimming at V came to 5 bases and at J to 3 bases, leaving 10 bases not matched to a gene. CDR3 loop: CASSHGASGRNTDTQYF. The DNA for the CDR3 is TGTGCCAGCAGCCACGGGGCTAGCGGGAGGAATACAGATACGCAGTATTTT.

In its sample, this clonotype was seen many times. CDR3 DNA sequence: TGTGCCACCAGTGATTTGTCTAAACTAGCGGGAGGACCATACAATGAGCAGTTCTTC. Its protein product is CATSDLSKLAGGPYNEQFF. The chain links TRBV24-1 to TRBJ2-1; 12 nucleotides agree with TRBD2. V shed 0 bases, J shed 4 bases, and the junction held 9 bases outside the gene matches. Germline V gene sequence: CDR1 KGHDR, CDR2 SFDVKD. The CDR3 consists of 19 residues.

This rearrangement joins TRBV20-1 to TRBJ1-2; D unclear. The CDR3 is 10 residues long. Germline CDR1 and CDR2: DFQATT and SNEGSKA (reference sequence). Written as DNA, the CDR3 is TGCACCAACCGGATGAGGGGCTACACCTTC. Amino acids: CTNRMRGYTF.

This clonotype has a handful of counts. J is TRBJ2-2 and V is TRBV5-1; no clear D. Germline-derived CDR1 and CDR2 are SGHRS and YFSETQ. The V gene lost 1 base and the J gene lost 2 bases, with 9 bases spanning the gap. The CDR3 extends over 15 amino acids. CDR3 in amino acids: CASSLTGPNTGELFF. CDR3 nucleotide sequence: TGCGCCAGCAGCTTGACGGGTCCCAACACCGGGGAGCTGTTTTTT.

This clonotype was detected only a few times. This chain joins TRBV7-2 and TRBJ2-7, with 7 bases matching TRBD2. V was clipped by 5 bases and J by 3 bases; unmatched bases: 7. The CDR3 runs to 14 residues. Per the germline V gene, CDR1 is SGHTA and CDR2 is FQGNSA. CDR3 DNA: TGTGCCAGCAGCCCGCAGCGGGGACTCTACGAGCAGTACTTC. Translating gives CASSPQRGLYEQYF. Together with reference TRBV7-2 and TRBJ2-7, the CDR3 gives the full variable domain: GAGVSQSPSNKVTEKGKDVELRCDPISGHTALYWYRQSLGQGLEFLIYFQGNSAPDKSGLPSDRFSAERTGGSVSTLTIQRTQQEDSAVYLCASSPQRGLYEQYFGPGTRLTVT.

This chain connects TRBV7-8 to TRBJ2-3, with D perhaps being TRBD1 or TRBD2 (5 bases each). Germline values: CDR1 SGHVS, CDR2 FQNEAQ. There are 13 residues in the CDR3. Trimming removed 2 bases from V and 6 bases from J, with 9 bases in between. The CDR3 region has the DNA TGTGCCAGCAGCTTAATGGGGGTCGATACGCAGTATTTT. Its protein product is CASSLMGVDTQYF.

The table lists this clonotype with a few counts. The gene calls are TRBV6-2 or TRBV6-3 and TRBJ1-5, with TRBD1 matching over 9 bases. The V gene end was trimmed by 2 bases and the J gene end by 5 bases; junction bases not matched to a gene: 1. CDR1 is MNHEY and CDR2 is SVGEGT in the germline V gene. The CDR3 has 14 amino acids. Written as DNA, the CDR3 is TGTGCCAGCAGTTACGGGACAGGGCATCAGCCCCAGCATTTT. This sequence encodes CASSYGTGHQPQHF.

The chain's CDR3 is CASSAGSGGDYEQYF. The CDR3 region has the DNA TGTGCCAGCAGCGCGGGATCAGGGGGGGACTACGAGCAGTACTTC. This chain links TRBV7-6 with TRBJ2-7; D tentatively fits TRBD1 or TRBD2 (7 bases each). The CDR3 has 15 residues. V was trimmed by 5 bases and J by 3 bases, leaving 17 bases between them. Germline lookup yields CDR1 SGHVS and CDR2 FNYEAQ.

The J gene is TRBJ2-4, the V gene TRBV7-2, with no clear D. From germline, CDR1 is SGHTA and CDR2 FQGNSA. The CDR3 is made up of 16 amino acids. V was clipped by 1 base and J by 3 bases, with 13 bases between them. The DNA for the CDR3 is TGTGCCAGCAGCTTAGGCCCCGCCGTCGGCAAAAACATTCAGTACTTC. It translates to CASSLGPAVGKNIQYF.